These 20 T cell receptor beta chains share one sample of origin, sequenced in a study of CD8+CD57+ T cells in acquired aplastic anemia. Both TCR beta VDJ combination and CDR3 sequence profiling were carried out. Genomic DNA was the template for this profiling. MiXCR, applied by TCRdb to the reads, yields one record per CDR3 protein. The data contain some 120,000 distinct CDR3 sequences, 50% to 70% of them seen just once; the ten biggest clones take up roughly 32%. Sequencing was done on patients that had shown CD8+CD57+ cell expansion by flow cytometry. The sequencing input was sorted CD4+, CD8+, or CD8+CD57+ T cells (not recorded which) from PBMCs. The receptor source for this set is a human donor with aplastic anemia.

The chain is built from TRBV10-3 and TRBJ2-3, with 8 positions matching TRBD2. Germline trimming cut 5 bases from V and 2 bases from J; bases unmatched to any gene: 6. Looked up from germline, CDR1 is ENHRY and CDR2 is SYGVKD. This CDR3 has 15 residues. The CDR3 coding sequence is TGTGCCATCAGTTTGAGCGGGAGTAACACAGATACGCAGTATTTT. Protein sequence: CAISLSGSNTDTQYF.

V usage is TRBV24-1 and J usage is TRBJ2-1; 9 positions match TRBD2. This CDR3 is built from 17 residues. The V segment lost 4 bases and the J segment 8 bases; nucleotides outside the gene matches: 14. CDR1 and CDR2 (germline): KGHDR, SFDVKD. The CDR3 DNA follows: TGTGCCACCAGTGAAACCCCGAGCGGGGGGATGGGTGATGAGCAGTTCTTC. This translates into CATSETPSGGMGDEQFF.

This clonotype was seen once. V is TRBV2 and J is TRBJ1-1; D is undetermined. The germline V gene encodes CDR1 SNHLY and CDR2 FYNNEI. This CDR3 spans 12 amino acids. Trimming stripped 4 bases from V and 5 bases from J, with 8 bases between. The CDR3 DNA follows: TGTGCCAGCAGTGCCCTGGGGACTGAAGCTTTCTTT. Translation: CASSALGTEAFF.

The chain joins TRBV15 to TRBJ2-3; 9 bases are a match to TRBD1. CDR1 is LNHNV and CDR2 is YYDKDF in the germline V gene (reference sequence). CDR3 size: 14 residues. Germline trimming cut 4 bases from V and 11 bases from J; bases unmatched to any gene: 10. CDR3: CATSNRDRANEQYF. The CDR3 DNA reads as TGTGCCACCAGCAACCGGGACAGGGCTAATGAGCAGTATTTT.

The chain recombines TRBV7-8 with TRBJ1-2; the match to TRBD1 covers 8 bases. J was trimmed by 6 bases and V by 7 bases; bases with no gene match: 4. Germline-derived CDR1 and CDR2 are SGHVS and FQNEAQ. CDR3 length: 12 amino acids. CDR3 sequence: CASTGGADGYTF. CDR3 nucleotides: TGTGCCAGCACAGGGGGCGCAGATGGCTACACCTTC.

The rearrangement links TRBV29-1 to TRBJ1-1, with D possibly matching TRBD1 (6 bases). CDR3 length: 12 amino acids. V gave up 7 bases and J gave up 1 base, with 10 bases separating them. CDR1 and CDR2 from the germline V gene are SQVTM and ANQGSEA. The CDR3 region is CSAGTSNTEAFF. Here the CDR3 DNA reads TGCAGCGCCGGGACATCGAACACTGAAGCTTTCTTT.

This clonotype was observed at least ten times. The V call is TRBV19, the J call TRBJ2-5; D possibly corresponds to TRBD2 (5 bases). Germline CDR1 reads LNHDA; CDR2 reads SQIVND (reference sequence). Deletions cut 1 base from V and 5 bases from J, with 11 bases between. The CDR3 covers 14 residues. In DNA form, the CDR3 reads TGTGCCAGTAGTATAGGAAGAGGGCGGGAGACCCAGTACTTC. This sequence encodes CASSIGRGRETQYF.

This clonotype has ten or more counts. CDR3 protein: CASSLTELNTEAFF. CDR3 nucleotide sequence: TGTGCCAGTAGCCTGACAGAATTGAACACTGAAGCTTTCTTT. The chain is built from TRBV19 and TRBJ1-1; D might be TRBD1 (5 bases). The CDR3 is made up of 14 amino acids. Germline assignment: CDR1 LNHDA and CDR2 SQIVND (reference sequence). V dropped 6 bases and J dropped 0 bases, with 11 bases sitting between them.

The chain joins TRBV10-3 to TRBJ2-5; 7 bases match TRBD2. This CDR3 spans 14 amino acids. The ends lost 9 bases at V and 0 bases at J; junction bases unmatched: 7. Germline lookup yields CDR1 ENHRY and CDR2 SYGVKD. CDR3 in amino acids: CAIQLAAYQETQYF. As DNA, the CDR3 is TGTGCCATTCAGCTAGCGGCATACCAAGAGACCCAGTACTTC.

The chain has TRBV20-1 and TRBJ2-1; 8 bases map to TRBD2. The V segment lost 0 bases and the J segment 5 bases; nucleotides outside the gene matches: 6. Germline loops: CDR1 DFQATT, CDR2 SNEGSKA (reference sequence). The CDR3 loop spans 15 amino acids. As DNA, the CDR3 is TGCAGTGCTAGAGATTGGGCTAGCGGGCACAATGAGCAGTTCTTC. Its protein is CSARDWASGHNEQFF.

The V and J genes are TRBV5-1 and TRBJ2-5, with D tentatively TRBD1 or TRBD2 (6 bases each). The germline V and J ends were trimmed by 4 bases and 3 bases, with 16 bases remaining between them. CDR1 SGHRS and CDR2 YFSETQ come from the germline V gene. This CDR3 is 15 amino acids long. CDR3: CASSTFPGAEETQYF. The CDR3 DNA sequence: TGCGCCAGCAGCACCTTTCCGGGGGCGGAAGAGACCCAGTACTTC.

This clonotype was picked up many times. The chain employs TRBV7-9 and TRBJ2-1; D gene ambiguous. The CDR3 runs 13 residues. Trimming removed 6 bases from V and 5 bases from J, with 11 bases in between. Germline values: CDR1 SEHNR, CDR2 FQNEAQ (reference sequence). The CDR3 DNA follows: TGTGCCAGCAGATCGGTTACCCACAATGAGCAGTTCTTC. It yields the protein CASRSVTHNEQFF.

This clonotype showed up many times. The chain employs TRBV6-1 and TRBJ2-1, with a tentative D call TRBD1 (7 bases). In germline, CDR1 is MNHNS, CDR2 SASEGT. CDR3 length: 13 residues. V lost 6 bases and J lost 8, with 14 bases in between. CDR3 DNA: TGTGCCAGCAGACGCCAGGGGGGAGATGAGCAGTTCTTC. Protein product: CASRRQGGDEQFF.

The chain has TRBV10-3 and TRBJ1-5; the D is unclear. The CDR3 sequence is 15 residues long. Germline V gene sequence: CDR1 ENHRY, CDR2 SYGVKD. V lost 3 bases and J 0 bases, leaving 9 bases between the germline ends. The CDR3 DNA reads TGTGCCATCAGTGAACCTGGGATTAGCAATCAGCCCCAGCATTTT. This sequence encodes CAISEPGISNQPQHF.

This clonotype appeared a few times. The chain carries TRBV6-4 and TRBJ1-1, with D unresolved. Germline V gene data show CDR1 as MRHNA and CDR2 as SNTAGT. The CDR3 covers 13 residues. Trimming left V 5 bases short and J 1 base short, with 8 bases between. The DNA for the CDR3 is TGTGCCAGCAGTCGGGAATCGAACACTGAAGCTTTCTTT. Encoded protein: CASSRESNTEAFF.

V gene TRBV9 combines with J gene TRBJ1-6, with unresolved D. From germline, CDR1 is SGDLS and CDR2 YYNGEE. This CDR3 has 12 residues. Trimming took off 5 bases at V and 10 bases at J, with 10 bases between the two ends. This CDR3 reads CASSPGVSPLHF. The CDR3 nucleotides are TGTGCCAGCAGTCCAGGTGTGTCACCCCTCCACTTT. The entire variable domain, with the rest obtained from reference TRBV9 and TRBJ1-6, is as follows: DSGVTQTPKHLITATGQRVTLRCSPRSGDLSVYWYQQSLDQGLQFLIQYYNGEERAKGNILERFSAQQFPDLHSELNLSSLELGDSALYFCASSPGVSPLHFGNGTRLTVT.

The J gene is TRBJ2-3, the V gene TRBV10-1; D perhaps matches TRBD1 (6 bases). CDR1 WNHNN and CDR2 SYGVQD come from the germline V gene (reference sequence). The V and J ends lost 0 bases and 2 bases respectively, with 12 bases between them. The CDR3 has 16 amino acids. CDR3 bases: TGCGCCAGCAGTGAGTCTCGTCCAGGGGCCACAGATACGCAGTATTTT. Translation gives CASSESRPGATDTQYF.

The chain links TRBV19 to TRBJ2-3; TRBD2 is a possible D gene (7 bases). The CDR3 runs 13 residues. CDR1 and CDR2 from the germline V gene are LNHDA and SQIVND (reference sequence). The germline V and J ends were trimmed by 7 bases and 2 bases, with 10 bases remaining between them. CDR3 loop: CASKGGATDTQYF. The DNA of the CDR3 is TGTGCCAGTAAAGGGGGGGCCACAGATACGCAGTATTTT. Full variable domain (missing parts from reference TRBV19 and TRBJ2-3): DGGITQSPKYLFRKEGQNVTLSCEQNLNHDAMYWYRQDPGQGLRLIYYSQIVNDFQKGDIAEGYSVSREKKESFPLTVTSAQKNPTAFYLCASKGGATDTQYFGPGTRLTVL.

At least ten counts were recorded for this clonotype. The chain joins TRBV27 to TRBJ2-7, with no clear D. The CDR3 length is 14 residues. Germline values: CDR1 MNHEY, CDR2 SMNVEV (reference sequence). The V and J ends lost 2 bases and 7 bases respectively, with 15 bases between them. CDR3 sequence reads: CASSLGFRAREQYF. CDR3 nucleotides: TGTGCCAGCAGTTTAGGTTTCAGAGCCAGGGAGCAGTACTTC.

V gene TRBV24-1 combines with J gene TRBJ2-3; no reliable D call. The CDR3 length is 13 residues. Germline V gene lookup returns CDR1 KGHDR and CDR2 SFDVKD. Trimming shortened V by 0 bases and J by 3 bases, and 3 bases separated the two germline ends. CDR3 protein: CATSDLWTDTQYF. The CDR3 region has the DNA TGTGCCACCAGTGATTTGTGGACAGATACGCAGTATTTT.